The 32 T cell receptor beta chains presented below share a single source sample, sequenced in a study of vaccination and CD4 T cells after COVID-19. The antigens these receptors bind are not known. The treatment: roughly 11-day PBMC culture with coronavirus spike peptide pools or control peptides (ViraFEST assay). Sequenced with the Oncomine TCR Beta short-read assay was DNA taken from cultured CD4+ T cells. TCRdb itself ran the PCR reads through MiXCR, one entry per CDR3 protein. The sample consists of over 10,000 distinct CDR3 sequences, 65% to 75% of them appearing once. The sequenced sample consisted of CD4+ T cells from blood, cultured in vitro. These receptors were taken from a human donor who had recovered from COVID-19.

This CDR3 is CASSLEPPSGVIQFF. The CDR3 DNA is TGTGCCAGCAGCTTAGAGCCCCCTAGCGGGGTAATTCAGTTCTTC. The gene calls are TRBV7-2 and TRBJ2-1; 9 bases fit TRBD2. After removal of 1 base from V and 13 bases from J, the junction contained 11 bases not matched to a gene. The CDR3 totals 15 residues. Per the germline V gene, CDR1 is SGHTA and CDR2 is FQGNSA.

Turning to this clonotype: The conserved closing phenylalanine or tryptophan is absent in this CDR3, likely reflecting a read error. The chain uses TRBV7-6 and TRBJ1-3; 10 bases map to TRBD1. There are 17 residues in the CDR3. V was clipped by 1 base and J by 4 bases; unmatched bases: 7. Germline loops: CDR1 SGHVS, CDR2 FNYEAQ. As DNA, the CDR3 is TGTGCCAGCAGCTTAGAGGGGGACAGGGGACCCGGAAACACCATATATTCT. Protein sequence: CASSLEGDRGPGNTIYS.

The chain carries TRBV6-5 and TRBJ1-5, with D hard to call. The CDR3 extends over 13 amino acids. Trimming cost V 0 bases and J 3 bases, with 3 bases left between them. CDR1 MNHEY and CDR2 SVGAGI come from the germline V gene. Here the CDR3 DNA reads TGTGCCAGCAGTTACTCCCACAATCAGCCCCAGCATTTT. Amino acids: CASSYSHNQPQHF.

This chain uses TRBV6-1 with TRBJ2-3, with 8 positions matching TRBD2. With V trimmed by 5 bases and J by 7 bases, 8 bases remained unmatched. The germline gives CDR1 MNHNS, CDR2 SASEGT. The CDR3 spans 14 residues. CDR3 nucleotides: TGTGCCAGCAGTCAGAGCGGGAGTGGGCATACGCAGTATTTT. Translation: CASSQSGSGHTQYF.

V is TRBV20-1 and J is TRBJ1-1; D remains ambiguous. CDR3 length: 13 amino acids. CDR1 is DFQATT and CDR2 is SNEGSKA in the germline V gene (reference sequence). V dropped 1 base and J dropped 1 base, with 7 bases sitting between them. The CDR3 nucleotides are TGCAGTGCTAGAGTACCAGGGAACACTGAAGCTTTCTTT. Translation: CSARVPGNTEAFF.

This rearrangement joins TRBV19 to TRBJ1-5; the D is unclear. CDR1 is LNHDA and CDR2 is SQIVND in the germline V gene (reference sequence). With 7 bases removed from V and 1 base from J, the gap between germline ends came to 20 bases. The CDR3 totals 17 residues. CDR3 protein: CASTLPPPGWSNQPQHF. CDR3 sequence (DNA): TGTGCCAGTACCCTACCCCCCCCGGGATGGAGCAATCAGCCCCAGCATTTT.

This clonotype came up once. Here the CDR3 DNA reads TGTGCCAGCAGCTTGGCAGGGACCGAACGGGGTGAGCAGTACTTC. Protein: CASSLAGTERGEQYF. The chain couples TRBV7-2 to TRBJ2-7; D possibly matches TRBD1 or TRBD2 (5 bases each). The CDR3 contains 15 residues. Germline CDR1 SGHTA, CDR2 FQGNSA. Trimming pared 3 bases from V and 7 bases from J, leaving 19 bases between.

This clonotype turned up a few times. The chain employs TRBV6-5 and TRBJ1-5, with D possibly matching TRBD1 (6 bases). V lost 0 bases and J 8 bases, leaving 23 bases between the germline ends. Germline V lookup: CDR1 MNHEY, CDR2 SVGAGI. This CDR3 region has 18 residues. CDR3 sequence (DNA): TGTGCCAGCAGTTACTCGACTCGAGGGAGGGGGGACGGGGAGCCCCAGCATTTT. Its protein product is CASSYSTRGRGDGEPQHF.

V usage is TRBV27 and J usage is TRBJ2-1; TRBD1 or TRBD2 may be the D gene (5 bases each). Germline lookup yields CDR1 MNHEY and CDR2 SMNVEV (reference sequence). This CDR3 contains 18 residues. The V and J ends lost 6 bases and 5 bases respectively, with 26 bases between them. The CDR3 spells CASRPGQKFGLKDNEQFF. CDR3 in DNA: TGTGCCAGCAGGCCAGGGCAAAAGTTCGGACTGAAGGACAATGAGCAGTTCTTC.

The chain recombines TRBV10-2 with TRBJ1-2; possible D gene TRBD1, 5 bases. The CDR3 spans 12 residues. V was shortened by 8 bases and J by 8 bases, with 15 bases between the two germline ends. In germline, CDR1 is WSHSY, CDR2 SAAADI. CDR3 sequence: CASLQGPEGYTF. CDR3 coding DNA: TGCGCCAGCTTGCAGGGACCAGAAGGCTACACCTTC.

V gene TRBV20-1 combines with J gene TRBJ2-2; D ambiguous. The V end lost 5 bases, the J end lost 4 bases, and 11 bases lay between the germline ends. The CDR3 contains 13 residues. In germline, CDR1 is DFQATT, CDR2 SNEGSKA (reference sequence). The CDR3 DNA follows: TGCAGTGCTCCCCCGAGGACCACCGGGGAGCTGTTTTTT. Amino acids: CSAPPRTTGELFF.

The V gene is TRBV24-1, the J gene TRBJ2-1; TRBD1 matches 10 bases. The CDR3 loop spans 15 amino acids. Losses at the gene ends were 3 bases for V and 8 bases for J; bases not matched to a gene: 6. Per the germline V gene, CDR1 is KGHDR and CDR2 is SFDVKD. The CDR3: CATSDPGQGTYEQFF. CDR3 coding DNA: TGTGCCACCAGTGATCCGGGACAGGGGACGTATGAGCAGTTCTTC.

J is TRBJ1-3 and V is TRBV7-2; possible D gene TRBD1, 6 bases. CDR3 size: 16 residues. V dropped 5 bases and J dropped 3 bases, with 17 bases sitting between them. Germline V gene lookup returns CDR1 SGHTA and CDR2 FQGNSA. The CDR3 sequence is CASSTRGGGHGNTIYF. CDR3 nucleotides: TGTGCCAGCAGCACCAGGGGCGGGGGACATGGAAACACCATATATTTT.

The sample holds one count of this clonotype. The CDR3 region has the DNA TGTGCCTGGAGTGTACCTTCGAGGGAAAGGTACTATGGCTACACCTTC. Translated: CAWSVPSRERYYGYTF. The chain links TRBV30 to TRBJ1-2; D call uncertain. CDR3 length equals 16 residues. The V end was cut by 0 bases, the J end by 3 bases, with 17 bases between. Germline CDR1 and CDR2: GTSNPN and SVGIG (reference sequence).

The V and J genes are TRBV6-1 and TRBJ1-2, with 9 bases fitting TRBD1. V shed 6 bases, J shed 7 bases, and the junction held 9 bases outside the gene matches. This CDR3 comprises 14 residues. Germline CDR1 is MNHNS and CDR2 is SASEGT. CDR3 in DNA: TGTGCCAGCAGAAGGGGACAGGGCAGTCCTGGCTACACCTTC. Translated: CASRRGQGSPGYTF.

This sequence joins TRBV20-1 and TRBJ2-2; D is perhaps TRBD1 or TRBD2 (6 bases each). The germline gives CDR1 DFQATT, CDR2 SNEGSKA (reference sequence). CDR3 length equals 15 residues. V lost 2 bases to trimming and J lost 3 bases, with 13 bases between them. CDR3 amino acids: CSARPGGADTGELFF. CDR3 in DNA: TGCAGTGCTAGACCCGGGGGCGCCGACACCGGGGAGCTGTTTTTT.

This clonotype showed up just a few times. The V gene is TRBV10-3, the J gene TRBJ2-7; 7 bases agree with TRBD2. Germline assignment: CDR1 ENHRY and CDR2 SYGVKD. J was trimmed by 3 bases and V by 10 bases; bases with no gene match: 6. CDR3 size: 12 residues. The DNA of the CDR3 is TGTGCCACGTTAGCGGGTGGCTACGAGCAGTACTTC. It codes for CATLAGGYEQYF.

The rearrangement joins TRBV21-1 to TRBJ2-4; the D call TRBD2 from the table was never checked on the DNA. TRBV21-1 is reported as a pseudogene. The CDR3 is made up of 17 amino acids. The CDR3 spells CASSKASSGLAKNIQYF. The CDR3 bases are TGTGCCAGCAGCAAAGCCTCAAGCGGTCTAGCCAAAAACATTCAGTACTTC.

The genes are TRBV20-1 and TRBJ2-5; D call uncertain. Germline V gives CDR1 DFQATT, CDR2 SNEGSKA (reference sequence). The CDR3 has 15 residues. V lost 3 bases, J lost 2 bases, and 16 bases lay in between. DNA of the CDR3: TGCAGTGCTAGCTCGATCTCCCGGCAACAAGAGACCCAGTACTTC. It encodes CSASSISRQQETQYF.

The chain employs TRBV6-5 and TRBJ2-7; 9 nucleotides align to TRBD2. V trimming: 2 bases; J trimming: 1 base; junction bases outside the gene matches: 6. There are 16 residues in the CDR3. Germline V gene lookup returns CDR1 MNHEY and CDR2 SVGAGI. The CDR3 spells CASSYDGSGSSYEQYF. CDR3 sequence (DNA): TGTGCCAGCAGTTACGATGGTAGCGGGAGTTCCTACGAGCAGTACTTC.

The V call is TRBV7-8, the J call TRBJ2-5; D tentatively reads TRBD1 or TRBD2 (5 bases each). Deletions cut 5 bases from V and 5 bases from J, with 18 bases between. Germline loops: CDR1 SGHVS, CDR2 FQNEAQ. The CDR3 has 15 residues. The CDR3: CASSDRDPREETQYF. CDR3 in DNA: TGTGCCAGCAGCGACCGGGACCCGCGCGAGGAGACCCAGTACTTC.

The chain links TRBV20-1 to TRBJ2-3, with D tentatively TRBD2 (5 bases). Trimming pared 4 bases from V and 4 bases from J, leaving 15 bases between. This CDR3 comprises 14 residues. Germline V lookup: CDR1 DFQATT, CDR2 SNEGSKA (reference sequence). The CDR3 spells CSAIWTGRADTQYF. The CDR3 bases are TGCAGTGCTATTTGGACCGGGCGGGCAGATACGCAGTATTTT.

This chain connects TRBV5-5 to TRBJ1-5; D possibly corresponds to TRBD1 (6 bases). Trimming stripped 5 bases from V and 4 bases from J, with 16 bases between. The CDR3 contains 15 residues. Germline CDR1 SGHKS, CDR2 YYEKEE (reference sequence). CDR3 coding DNA: TGTGCCAGCAGGTTGACGGGGGCAATTAATCAGCCCCAGCATTTT. Residues: CASRLTGAINQPQHF.

The V and J genes are TRBV6-1 and TRBJ1-5, with 9 bases fitting TRBD1. CDR1 MNHNS and CDR2 SASEGT come from the germline V gene. The CDR3 contains 17 residues. The J segment lost 7 bases and the V segment lost 6 bases, leaving 16 bases of the junction unmatched. The CDR3 bases are TGTGCCAGCAGATTCGGGAGGAATAGACAGGGGGGACAGCCCCAGCATTTT. Translating gives CASRFGRNRQGGQPQHF.

This clonotype was detected a few times. The rearrangement joins TRBV5-4 to TRBJ1-5; the match to TRBD1 covers 7 bases. The V segment lost 0 bases and the J segment 5 bases; nucleotides outside the gene matches: 2. The germline CDR1 and CDR2 sequences are SGHNT and YYREEE (reference sequence). The CDR3 loop spans 14 amino acids. The CDR3 nucleotides are TGTGCCAGCAGCTTGGGAGGGGGCGATCAGCCCCAGCATTTT. Its translation is CASSLGGGDQPQHF.

Comment on this clonotype: This likely comes from a read error, as the CDR3 has no conserved phenylalanine or tryptophan at its end. V usage is TRBV7-9 and J usage is TRBJ2-5; 9 bases map to TRBD1. This CDR3 has 14 amino acids. V shed 6 bases and J 4 bases; nucleotides not matched to a gene: 6. Germline values: CDR1 SEHNR, CDR2 FQNEAQ (reference sequence). The CDR3 sequence: CASSLGTGIETQYS. The DNA of the CDR3 is TGTGCCAGCAGTCTCGGGACAGGGATAGAGACCCAGTACTCC.

This clonotype came up a few times. This sequence joins TRBV6-5 and TRBJ2-4; 7 positions match TRBD2. Unmatched junction bases numbered 1, after V lost 2 bases and J lost 0 bases. The CDR3 is 15 residues long. Germline V gene sequence: CDR1 MNHEY, CDR2 SVGAGI. CDR3 bases: TGTGCCAGCAGTTACCCTAGCGGAGCCAAAAACATTCAGTACTTC. It codes for CASSYPSGAKNIQYF.

The chain uses TRBV7-8 and TRBJ1-1; 7 bases agree with TRBD1. CDR1 and CDR2 (germline): SGHVS, FQNEAQ. The CDR3 has 16 amino acids. J gave up 0 bases and V 5 bases, and 9 bases lay outside the gene matches. For the CDR3, the DNA is TGTGCCAGCAGCCGATCGGGACAGACCATGAACACTGAAGCTTTCTTT. It translates to CASSRSGQTMNTEAFF.

This clonotype was detected a few times. This chain uses TRBV7-2 with TRBJ1-2, with TRBD1 as a possible D gene (6 bases). CDR3 length equals 18 residues. The ends were cut back, 1 base at V and 2 bases at J, with 20 bases in the middle. Germline values: CDR1 SGHTA, CDR2 FQGNSA. The DNA of the CDR3 is TGTGCCAGCAGCTTAGGGGGCCAGGGGTTTCCCCAAAACTATGGCTACACCTTC. Protein product: CASSLGGQGFPQNYGYTF. The full variable domain, with the rest looked up from reference TRBV7-2 and TRBJ1-2, is GAGVSQSPSNKVTEKGKDVELRCDPISGHTALYWYRQSLGQGLEFLIYFQGNSAPDKSGLPSDRFSAERTGGSVSTLTIQRTQQEDSAVYLCASSLGGQGFPQNYGYTFGSGTRLTVV.

The gene calls are TRBV11-3 and TRBJ2-1; no definite D call. V was clipped by 1 base and J by 9 bases, with 13 bases between them. The germline CDR1 and CDR2 sequences are SGHNT and YENEEA. The CDR3 runs 14 residues. The CDR3 region is CASSLGGDLGEQFF. The DNA of the CDR3 is TGTGCCAGCAGCTTAGGAGGTGATCTGGGTGAGCAGTTCTTC.

The rearrangement joins TRBV30 to TRBJ2-5, with D maybe TRBD1 (5 bases). Trimming shortened V by 0 bases and J by 2 bases, and 16 bases separated the two germline ends. The CDR3 extends over 16 amino acids. Germline lookup yields CDR1 GTSNPN and CDR2 SVGIG (reference sequence). CDR3 DNA sequence: TGTGCCTGGAGTGTACAGGTTGGCTTGTGGCAAGAGACCCAGTACTTC. Amino acids: CAWSVQVGLWQETQYF.

The chain employs TRBV7-9 and TRBJ1-1, with D unresolved. Trimming removed 7 bases at V and 1 base at J, with 7 bases between. CDR1 is SEHNR and CDR2 is FQNEAQ in the germline V gene (reference sequence). The CDR3 consists of 12 residues. The CDR3 here is CASTEANTEAFF. CDR3 coding DNA: TGTGCCAGCACTGAGGCGAACACTGAAGCTTTCTTT.